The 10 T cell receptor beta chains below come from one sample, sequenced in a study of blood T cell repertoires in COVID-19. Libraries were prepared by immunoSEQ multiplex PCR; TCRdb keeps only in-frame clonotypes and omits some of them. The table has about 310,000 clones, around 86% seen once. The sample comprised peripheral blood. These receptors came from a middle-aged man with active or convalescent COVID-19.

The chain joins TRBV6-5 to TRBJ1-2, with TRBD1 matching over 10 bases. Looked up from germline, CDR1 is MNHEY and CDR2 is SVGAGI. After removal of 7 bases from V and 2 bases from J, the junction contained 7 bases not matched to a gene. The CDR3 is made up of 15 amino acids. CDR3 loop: CASTRLTGGNYGYTF. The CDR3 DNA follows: TGTGCCAGCACCCGACTGACAGGGGGCAACTATGGCTACACCTTC.

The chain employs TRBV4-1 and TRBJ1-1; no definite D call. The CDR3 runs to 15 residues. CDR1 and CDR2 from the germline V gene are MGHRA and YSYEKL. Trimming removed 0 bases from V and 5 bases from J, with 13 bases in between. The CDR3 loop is CASSQDRSLWTEAFF. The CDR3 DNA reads TGCGCCAGCAGCCAAGACCGGTCTCTTTGGACTGAAGCTTTCTTT.

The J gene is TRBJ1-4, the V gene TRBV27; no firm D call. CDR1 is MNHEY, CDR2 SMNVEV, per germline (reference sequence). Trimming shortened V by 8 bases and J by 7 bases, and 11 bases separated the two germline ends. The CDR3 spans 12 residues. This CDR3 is CASGGLGEKLFF. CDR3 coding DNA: TGTGCCAGCGGCGGGTTGGGTGAAAAACTGTTTTTT. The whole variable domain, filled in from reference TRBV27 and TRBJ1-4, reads EAQVTQNPRYLITVTGKKLTVTCSQNMNHEYMSWYRQDPGLGLRQIYYSMNVEVTDKGDVPEGYKVSRKEKRNFPLILESPSPNQTSLYFCASGGLGEKLFFGSGTQLSVL.

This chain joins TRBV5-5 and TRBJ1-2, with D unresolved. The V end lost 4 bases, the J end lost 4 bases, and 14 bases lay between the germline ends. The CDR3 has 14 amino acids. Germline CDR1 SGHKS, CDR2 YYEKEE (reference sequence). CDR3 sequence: CASSAPDSIYGYTF. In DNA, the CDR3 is TGTGCCAGCAGCGCTCCGGACTCCATCTATGGCTACACCTTC.

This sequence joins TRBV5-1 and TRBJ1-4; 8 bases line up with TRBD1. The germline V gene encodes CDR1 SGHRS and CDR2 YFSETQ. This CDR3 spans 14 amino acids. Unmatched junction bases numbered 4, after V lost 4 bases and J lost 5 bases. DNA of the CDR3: TGCGCCAGCAGCATGGGACAGGCAAATGAAAAACTGTTTTTT. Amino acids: CASSMGQANEKLFF.

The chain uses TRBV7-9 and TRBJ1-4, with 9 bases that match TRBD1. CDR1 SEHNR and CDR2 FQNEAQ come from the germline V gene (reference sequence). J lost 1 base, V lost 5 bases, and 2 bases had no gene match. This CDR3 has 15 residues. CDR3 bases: TGTGCCAGCAGCCCGGGACAGGGAACTAATGAAAAACTGTTTTTT. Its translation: CASSPGQGTNEKLFF.

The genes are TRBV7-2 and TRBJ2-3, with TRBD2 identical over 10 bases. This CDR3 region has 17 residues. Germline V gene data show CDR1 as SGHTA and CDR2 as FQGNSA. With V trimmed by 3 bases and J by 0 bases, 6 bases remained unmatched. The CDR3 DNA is TGTGCCAGCAGCTTGGGGTGGACTAGCGGTAGCACAGATACGCAGTATTTT. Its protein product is CASSLGWTSGSTDTQYF.

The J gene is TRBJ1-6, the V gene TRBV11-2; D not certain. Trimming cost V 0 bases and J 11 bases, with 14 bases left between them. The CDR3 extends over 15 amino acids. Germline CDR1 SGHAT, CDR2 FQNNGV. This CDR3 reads CASSLDLGSRTPLHF. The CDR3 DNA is TGTGCCAGCAGCTTAGATCTGGGGAGTAGGACACCCCTCCACTTT.

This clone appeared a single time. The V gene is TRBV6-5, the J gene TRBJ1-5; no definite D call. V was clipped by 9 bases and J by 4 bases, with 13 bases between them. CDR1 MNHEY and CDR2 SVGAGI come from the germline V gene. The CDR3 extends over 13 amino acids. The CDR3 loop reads CASRRPPNQPQHF. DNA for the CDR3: TGTGCCAGTAGGAGGCCACCGAATCAGCCCCAGCATTTT.

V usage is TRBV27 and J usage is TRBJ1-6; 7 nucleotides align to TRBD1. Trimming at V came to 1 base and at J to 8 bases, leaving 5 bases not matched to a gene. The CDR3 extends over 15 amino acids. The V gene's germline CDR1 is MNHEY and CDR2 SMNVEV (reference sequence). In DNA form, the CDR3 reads TGTGCCAGCAGTTTATTTGGGACAGACTATTCACCCCTCCACTTT. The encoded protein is CASSLFGTDYSPLHF.